This TCR beta chain was sequenced for a study of T cells in Graves' hyperthyroidism and ophthalmopathy. Amplified regions were TCR beta CDR3 sequences from RNA transcripts. First-round RT-PCR of the TCR CDR3 relied on the HTBI primer set. TCRdb analysed the multiplex PCR reads with MiXCR anew, one entry per CDR3 protein. Among 700,000 to 850,000 distinct CDR3 sequences listed, just over 35% were seen once. This clonotype was seen repeatedly, ten times or more. The antigen remains unidentified. Study results and limitations: Ophthalmopathy was distinguished from stable hyperthyroidism by 13 V-J signatures. Ophthalmopathy was predicted by the model a median of about six months ahead of onset.

There are 14 residues in the CDR3. Trimming removed 2 bases from V and 4 bases from J, with 11 bases in between. The germline V gene encodes CDR1 MGHDK and CDR2 SYGVNS. Researchers defined stable Graves' hyperthyroidism as no ophthalmopathy progression within 18 months. This chain uses TRBV25-1 with TRBJ1-2; D is perhaps TRBD1 (6 bases). The sequence came from a woman aged 40 to 50 with Graves' hyperthyroidism. Input material: blood. The CDR3 bases are TGTGCCAGCAGTGAAAGGGGGACGGTCTATGGCTACACCTTC. Translated, it gives CASSERGTVYGYTF.